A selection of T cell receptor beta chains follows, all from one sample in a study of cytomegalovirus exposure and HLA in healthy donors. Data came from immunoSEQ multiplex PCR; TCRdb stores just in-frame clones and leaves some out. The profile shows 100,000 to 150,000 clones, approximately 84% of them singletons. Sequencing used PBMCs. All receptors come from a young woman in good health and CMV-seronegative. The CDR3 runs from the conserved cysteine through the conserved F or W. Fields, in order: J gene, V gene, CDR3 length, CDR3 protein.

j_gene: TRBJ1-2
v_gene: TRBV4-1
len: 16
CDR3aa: CASSQAENRVFYGYTF

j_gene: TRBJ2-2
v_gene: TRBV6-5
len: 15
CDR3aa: CASSYSKQGTGELFF

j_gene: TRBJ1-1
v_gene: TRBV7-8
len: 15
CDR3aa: CASSQITSMNTEAFF

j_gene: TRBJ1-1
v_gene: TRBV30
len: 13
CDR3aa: CAWSGSGNTEAFF

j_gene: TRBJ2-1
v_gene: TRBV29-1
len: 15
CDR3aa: CSVVGGDPSYNEQFF

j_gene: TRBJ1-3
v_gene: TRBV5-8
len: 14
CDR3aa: CASSRGSSGNTIYF

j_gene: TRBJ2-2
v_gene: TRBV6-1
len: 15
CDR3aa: CASSEEGAYTGELFF

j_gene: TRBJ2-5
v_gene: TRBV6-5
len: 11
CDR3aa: CASRTLETQYF

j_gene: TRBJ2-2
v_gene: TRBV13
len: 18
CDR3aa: CASSGRLAGVEDTGELFF

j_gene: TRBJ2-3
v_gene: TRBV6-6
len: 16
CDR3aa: CASSYPSGWSTDTQYF

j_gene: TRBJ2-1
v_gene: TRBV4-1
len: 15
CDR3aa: CASSSGTSGVGEQFF

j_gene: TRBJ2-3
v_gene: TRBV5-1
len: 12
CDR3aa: CASTSSTDTQYF

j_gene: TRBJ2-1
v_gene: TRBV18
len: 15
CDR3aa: CASSPGLAGNNEQFF

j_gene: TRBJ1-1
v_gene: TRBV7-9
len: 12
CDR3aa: CSSSARTTGAFF

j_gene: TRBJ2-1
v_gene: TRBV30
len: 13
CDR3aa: CASTSGKGNEQFF

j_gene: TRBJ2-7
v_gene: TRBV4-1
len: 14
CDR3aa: CASSQEGAAYEQYF

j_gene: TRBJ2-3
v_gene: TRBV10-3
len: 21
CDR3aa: CAIRTGGFRAGLAGAPDTQYF

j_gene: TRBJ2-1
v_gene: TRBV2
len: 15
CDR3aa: CASSAEQGSGDEQFF

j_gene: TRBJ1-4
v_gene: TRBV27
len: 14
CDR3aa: CASSPWGRDEKLFF

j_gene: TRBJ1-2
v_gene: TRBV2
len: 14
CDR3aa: CASSEARFNYGYTF

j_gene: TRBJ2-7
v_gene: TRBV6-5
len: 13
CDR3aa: CASKLAGPYEQYF

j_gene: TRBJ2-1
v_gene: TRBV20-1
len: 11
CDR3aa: CSARGGLDQFF

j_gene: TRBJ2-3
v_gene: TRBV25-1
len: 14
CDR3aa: CASEQGTNTDTQYF

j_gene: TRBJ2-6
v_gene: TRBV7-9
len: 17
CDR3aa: CASSPSLGAAGANVLTF

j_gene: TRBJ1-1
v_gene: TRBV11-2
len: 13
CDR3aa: CASSLSRDTEAFF

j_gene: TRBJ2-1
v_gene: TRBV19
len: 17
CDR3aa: CASSMVEGTGAVYEQFF

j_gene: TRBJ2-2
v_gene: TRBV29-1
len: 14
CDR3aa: CSAEGAANTGELFF

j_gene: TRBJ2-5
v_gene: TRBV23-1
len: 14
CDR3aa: CASSLSGGQETQYF

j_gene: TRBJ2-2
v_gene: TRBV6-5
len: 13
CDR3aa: CASSRGNTGELFF

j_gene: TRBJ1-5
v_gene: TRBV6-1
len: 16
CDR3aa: CASSDNFPRLSQPQHF

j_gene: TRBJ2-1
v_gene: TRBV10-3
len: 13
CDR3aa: CAISELPHNEQFF

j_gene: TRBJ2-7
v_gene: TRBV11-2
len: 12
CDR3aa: CASSLVSYEQYF

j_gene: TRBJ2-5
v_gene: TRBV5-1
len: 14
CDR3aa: CASSLMGQQETQYF

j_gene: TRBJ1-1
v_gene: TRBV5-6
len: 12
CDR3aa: CASSLTGTEAFF

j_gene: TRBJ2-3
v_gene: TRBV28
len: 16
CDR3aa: CASSFGGTSGTDTQYF

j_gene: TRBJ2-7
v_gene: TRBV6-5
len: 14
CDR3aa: CASSHRDRKDEQYF

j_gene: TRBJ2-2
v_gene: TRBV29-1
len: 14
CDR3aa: CSVIQGPNTGELFF

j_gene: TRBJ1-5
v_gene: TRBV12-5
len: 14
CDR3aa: CASGPGQWDQPQHF

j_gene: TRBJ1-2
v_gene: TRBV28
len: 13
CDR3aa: CASRTGTTYGYTF

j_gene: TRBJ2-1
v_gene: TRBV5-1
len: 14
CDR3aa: CASSSGLEFNEQFF

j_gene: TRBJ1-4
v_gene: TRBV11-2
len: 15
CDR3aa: CASSQGQGFNEKLFF

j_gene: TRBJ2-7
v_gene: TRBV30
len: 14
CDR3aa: CAWSRTSHSYEQYF

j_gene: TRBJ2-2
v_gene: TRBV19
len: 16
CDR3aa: CASRSPGGGRTGELFF

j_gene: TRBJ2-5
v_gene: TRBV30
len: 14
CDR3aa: CAWNLLAGEETQYF

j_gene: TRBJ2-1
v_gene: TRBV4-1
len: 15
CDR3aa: CASSQVSGRENEQFF

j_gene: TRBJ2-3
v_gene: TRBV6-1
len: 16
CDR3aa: CASSESQQRFTDTQYF

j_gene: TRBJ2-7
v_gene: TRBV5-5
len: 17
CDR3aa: CASSLMGLGGFSYEQYF

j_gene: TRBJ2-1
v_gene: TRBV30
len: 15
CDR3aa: CAWSVQGVAGHEQFF

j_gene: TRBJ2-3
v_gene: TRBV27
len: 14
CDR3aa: CASSPGVTGDTQYF

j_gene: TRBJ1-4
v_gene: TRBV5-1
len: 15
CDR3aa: CASSPRTGPFEKLFF

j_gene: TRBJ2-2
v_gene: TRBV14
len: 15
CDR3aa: CASSRRLAGTGELFF

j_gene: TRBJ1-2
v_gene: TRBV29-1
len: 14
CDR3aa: CSVGGSGPNYGYTF

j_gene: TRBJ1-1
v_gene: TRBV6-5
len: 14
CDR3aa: CASSVPGPNTEAFF

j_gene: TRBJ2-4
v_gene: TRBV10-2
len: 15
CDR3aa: CASSAGEVTKNIQYF

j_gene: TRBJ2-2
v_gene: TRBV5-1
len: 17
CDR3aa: CASSLVLGSGSAGELFF

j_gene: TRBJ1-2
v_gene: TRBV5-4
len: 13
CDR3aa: CASSEDRGREDTF

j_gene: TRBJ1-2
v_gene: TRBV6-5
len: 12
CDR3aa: CATTGQGYGYTF

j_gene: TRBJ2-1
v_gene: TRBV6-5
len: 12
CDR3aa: CASNLTPRLQFF

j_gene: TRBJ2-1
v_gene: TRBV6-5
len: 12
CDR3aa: CASSSNYNEQFF

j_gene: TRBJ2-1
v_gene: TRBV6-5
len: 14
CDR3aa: CASGGTSGNNEQFF